The sequence of this T cell receptor (beta chain) was determined in a study of breast tumors, draining lymph nodes, adjacent tissues. General study points: Data only fit, rather than demonstrated, lymph node origin of most tumor T cells. Tumor repertoires ranked between lymph nodes and nontumor tissue in diversity, with V and J gene preferences.

Looked up from germline, CDR1 is LGHDT and CDR2 is YNNKEL (reference sequence). Trimming stripped 6 bases from V and 3 bases from J, with 9 bases between. The CDR3 sequence is 13 residues long. Breast cancer patients provided tissue from their axillary draining lymph nodes. TCRdb re-derived calls from the multiplex PCR reads in MiXCR, one entry per CDR3 protein. The data contain 100,000 or so distinct CDR3 sequences, around 20% of them singletons. This clonotype was found many times. What it binds is not known. The chain links TRBV3-1 to TRBJ1-3; D gene unclear. Sequenced input: axillary lymph node tissue. This TCR was recovered from a female donor with breast cancer. Some clones in this sample may be carry-over from other donors' samples. The CDR3 reads CASSLAHGNTIYF. The CDR3 DNA reads TGTGCCAGCAGTCTTGCCCATGGAAACACCATATATTTT.